The rows below give T cell receptor beta chains drawn from one sample of a study of blood T cell repertoires in COVID-19. Measured with immunoSEQ multiplex PCR; TCRdb has only the in-frame clones, and not every one. The sample has some 180,000 clones, 80% to 85% seen once. The sequencing input was peripheral blood. The origin of the receptors is a man in his 70s with active or convalescent COVID-19. The CDR3 runs from the conserved cysteine through the conserved F or W. D genes are given only for firm matches. Rows may omit the clone size; those that give it use once, few, many or a size class.

v_gene	d_gene	abundance	j_gene	CDR3aa	CDR3nt
TRBV20-1	NA	NA	TRBJ1-4	CSASTAATNEKLFF	TGCAGTGCTAGTACAGCGGCAACTAATGAAAAACTGTTTTTT
TRBV28	NA	NA	TRBJ2-3	CASTAGLGSGTDTQYF	TGTGCCAGCACCGCGGGACTGGGATCTGGCACAGATACGCAGTATTTT
TRBV6-6	NA	NA	TRBJ2-3	CASSSPAGSTDTQYF	TGTGCCAGCAGTTCTCCGGCGGGGAGCACAGATACGCAGTATTTT
TRBV6-2/TRBV6-3	NA	NA	TRBJ1-5	CASGRRDSQNQPQHF	TGTGCCAGCGGCCGAAGGGACTCACAAAATCAGCCCCAGCATTTT
TRBV30	NA	few	TRBJ1-1	CAWRFGVGTEAFF	TGTGCCTGGAGATTCGGGGTTGGCACTGAAGCTTTCTTT
TRBV9	NA	NA	TRBJ1-4	CASSASVGGKLFF	TGTGCCAGCAGCGCCTCGGTCGGGGGAAAACTGTTTTTT
TRBV3-1/TRBV3-2	NA	few	TRBJ1-2	CASSLTPGSNYGYTF	TGTGCCAGCAGCCTAACTCCGGGGTCTAACTATGGCTACACCTTC
TRBV5-4	TRBD2	NA	TRBJ2-2	CASSPGLAGDTGELFF	TGTGCCAGCAGCCCGGGACTAGCGGGAGACACCGGGGAGCTGTTTTTT
TRBV28	NA	NA	TRBJ1-5	CASSSRTGQHF	TGTGCCAGCAGTTCACGGACTGGCCAGCATTTT
TRBV29-1	TRBD1	NA	TRBJ2-5	CSVLTGGSGETQYF	TGCAGCGTCCTGACAGGGGGCTCGGGAGAGACCCAGTACTTC
TRBV6-2/TRBV6-3	NA	NA	TRBJ2-7	CASSYSQGHGNEQYF	TGTGCCAGCAGTTACTCCCAGGGACACGGCAACGAGCAGTACTTC
TRBV30	NA	NA	TRBJ2-5	CAWSTDFQETQYF	TGTGCCTGGAGTACGGACTTCCAAGAGACCCAGTACTTC
TRBV4-3	TRBD2	once	TRBJ2-7	CASSQGTNFGVAGISYEQYF	TGCGCCAGCAGCCAAGGGACCAACTTTGGGGTAGCGGGGATCTCCTACGAGCAGTACTTC
TRBV28	NA	NA	TRBJ1-5	CASSFPPGPLGGNQPQHF	TGTGCCAGCAGTTTCCCTCCGGGACCCCTCGGAGGGAATCAGCCCCAGCATTTT
TRBV28	NA	NA	TRBJ2-3	CASGGSTDTQYF	TGTGCCAGCGGCGGGAGCACAGATACGCAGTATTTT
TRBV4-3	NA	NA	TRBJ2-1	CASSQVARVNEQFF	TGCGCCAGCAGCCAAGTGGCTCGGGTTAATGAGCAGTTCTTC
TRBV7-8	TRBD2	once	TRBJ2-2	CASSLALREGTGELFF	TGTGCCAGCAGCTTAGCGTTGCGGGAGGGTACCGGGGAGCTGTTTTTT
TRBV21-1	NA	NA	TRBJ1-4	CASRGQGRGKLFF	TGTGCCAGCAGGGGACAGGGGCGAGGAAAACTGTTTTTT
TRBV3-1/TRBV3-2	NA	NA	TRBJ2-6	CASSQDWGGASGANVLTF	TGTGCCAGCAGCCAAGATTGGGGGGGGGCCTCTGGGGCCAACGTCCTGACTTTC
TRBV2	TRBD1	NA	TRBJ1-4	CASSSGTGFEKLFF	TGTGCCAGCAGTTCCGGGACAGGGTTTGAAAAACTGTTTTTT
TRBV9	NA	NA	TRBJ1-3	CASSDHLGASGNTIYF	TGTGCCAGCAGCGACCACCTAGGGGCTTCTGGAAACACCATATATTTT
TRBV12-3/TRBV12-4	NA	NA	TRBJ1-2	CASRGHLYGYTF	TGTGCCAGCAGGGGACATCTCTATGGCTACACCTTC
TRBV5-8	NA	few	TRBJ1-2	CASSLGWGRAYGYTF	TGTGCCAGCAGCTTGGGTTGGGGGCGCGCGTATGGCTACACCTTC
TRBV6-1	TRBD1	NA	TRBJ1-1	CASSEHRGRGAFF	TGTGCCAGCAGTGAACACAGGGGGCGGGGAGCTTTCTTT
TRBV20-1	NA	NA	TRBJ2-3	CSASYRASTDTQYF	TGCAGTGCTAGTTACAGGGCTAGCACAGATACGCAGTATTTT
TRBV7-9	NA	NA	TRBJ1-5	CASSSEGNQPQHF	TGTGCCAGCAGCTCTGAGGGTAATCAGCCCCAGCATTTT
TRBV4-1	NA	NA	TRBJ2-7	CASSQERIGYEQYF	TGCGCCAGCAGCCAAGAGAGAATTGGCTACGAGCAGTACTTC
TRBV2	NA	NA	TRBJ2-7	CASSEQQAEQYF	TGTGCCAGCAGTGAACAACAGGCAGAGCAGTACTTC
TRBV7-2	NA	NA	TRBJ2-1	CASSLYRTARLHNEQFF	TGTGCCAGCAGCTTATACCGGACAGCTAGGCTTCACAATGAGCAGTTCTTC
TRBV10-1	TRBD2	NA	TRBJ2-5	CASSENQRGIVETQYF	TGCGCCAGCAGTGAGAATCAGCGGGGGATCGTAGAGACCCAGTACTTC
TRBV15	NA	once	TRBJ2-1	CATSNGRYYNEQFF	TGTGCCACCAGCAATGGTAGATATTACAATGAGCAGTTCTTC
TRBV24-1	NA	NA	TRBJ2-2	CATRNTNTGELFF	TGTGCCACCAGAAATACGAACACCGGGGAGCTGTTTTTT
TRBV7-6	NA	NA	TRBJ1-3	CASSQRGTGNTIYF	TGTGCCAGCAGCCAACGAGGGACTGGAAACACCATATATTTT
TRBV9	TRBD2	NA	TRBJ2-7	CASSVGSGGAAYEQYF	TGTGCCAGCAGCGTAGGAAGCGGGGGGGCAGCCTACGAGCAGTACTTC
TRBV19	TRBD2	NA	TRBJ2-1	CASRALAVSYNEQFF	TGTGCCAGTAGGGCACTAGCGGTGTCCTACAATGAGCAGTTCTTC
TRBV18	TRBD1	NA	TRBJ1-1	CASSQRQGLTTEAFF	TGTGCCAGCTCACAACGACAGGGGCTGACCACTGAAGCTTTCTTT
TRBV12-3/TRBV12-4	TRBD1	NA	TRBJ1-1	CASSLDRDSEAFF	TGTGCCAGCAGTCTGGACAGGGACTCTGAAGCTTTCTTT
TRBV28	NA	NA	TRBJ1-6	CASRTPGQPSSPLHF	TGTGCCAGCAGAACCCCCGGACAGCCAAGCTCACCCCTCCACTTT
TRBV6-6	NA	once	TRBJ1-1	CASTPTVNTEAFF	TGTGCCAGCACCCCGACAGTGAACACTGAAGCTTTCTTT
TRBV6-5	TRBD1	NA	TRBJ1-2	CASSYDREGYTF	TGTGCCAGCAGTTACGACAGGGAGGGCTACACCTTC
TRBV27	NA	NA	TRBJ2-1	CASVRGANEQFF	TGTGCCAGCGTAAGGGGTGCGAATGAGCAGTTCTTC
TRBV7-8	TRBD1	NA	TRBJ1-6	CASSLQGNNSPLHF	TGTGCCAGCAGCCTACAGGGGAATAATTCACCCCTCCACTTT
TRBV4-3	NA	once	TRBJ2-3	CASSPGRADTQYF	TGCGCCAGCAGCCCAGGCAGGGCAGATACGCAGTATTTT
TRBV6-6	TRBD2	once	TRBJ2-7	CASSGTSGSNYEQYF	TGTGCCAGCAGTGGGACTAGCGGGAGCAACTACGAGCAGTACTTC
TRBV7-2	NA	NA	TRBJ1-1	CASRGGDSRSAFF	TGTGCCAGCAGGGGAGGAGACTCCAGGTCCGCTTTCTTT
TRBV24-1	TRBD1	NA	TRBJ2-1	CATSDKGQRRYNEQFF	TGTGCCACCAGTGATAAGGGACAGCGGAGATACAATGAGCAGTTCTTC
TRBV5-1	NA	NA	TRBJ1-1	CASGQGGSSTEAFF	TGCGCCAGCGGACAAGGGGGATCGAGTACTGAAGCTTTCTTT
TRBV20-1	NA	NA	TRBJ1-2	CSAQGGGYTF	TGCAGTGCGCAGGGTGGAGGCTACACCTTC